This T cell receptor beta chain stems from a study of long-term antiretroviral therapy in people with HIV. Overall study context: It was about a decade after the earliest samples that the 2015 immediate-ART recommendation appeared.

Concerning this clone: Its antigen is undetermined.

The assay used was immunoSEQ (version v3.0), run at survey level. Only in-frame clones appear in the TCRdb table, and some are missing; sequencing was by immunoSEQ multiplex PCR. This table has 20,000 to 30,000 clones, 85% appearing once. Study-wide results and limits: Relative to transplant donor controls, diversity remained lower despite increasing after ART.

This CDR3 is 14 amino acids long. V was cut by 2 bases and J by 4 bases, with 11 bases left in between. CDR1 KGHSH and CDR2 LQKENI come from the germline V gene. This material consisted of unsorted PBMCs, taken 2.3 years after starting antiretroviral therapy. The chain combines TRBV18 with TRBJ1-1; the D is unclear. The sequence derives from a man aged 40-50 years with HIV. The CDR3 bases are TGTGCCAGCTCACCATTGGGGTCTACCACTGAAGCTTTCTTT. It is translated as CASSPLGSTTEAFF. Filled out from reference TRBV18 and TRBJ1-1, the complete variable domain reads NAGVMQNPRHLVRRRGQEARLRCSPMKGHSHVYWYRQLPEEGLKFMVYLQKENIIDESGMPKERFSAEFPKEGPSILRIQQVVRGDSAAYFCASSPLGSTTEAFFGQGTRLTVV.